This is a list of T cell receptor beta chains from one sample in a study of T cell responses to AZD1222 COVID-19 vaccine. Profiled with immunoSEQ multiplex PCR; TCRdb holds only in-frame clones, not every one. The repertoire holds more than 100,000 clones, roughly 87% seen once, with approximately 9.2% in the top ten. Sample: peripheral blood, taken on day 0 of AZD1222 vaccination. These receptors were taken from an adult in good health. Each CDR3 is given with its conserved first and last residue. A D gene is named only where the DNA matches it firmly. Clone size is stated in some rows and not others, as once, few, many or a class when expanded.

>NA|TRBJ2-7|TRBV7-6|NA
TGTGCCAGCAGCTTAGGAGAATCCTACGAGCAGTACTTC
CASSLGESYEQYF
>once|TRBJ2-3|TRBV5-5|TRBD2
TGTGCCAGCAGCTTGGCAGGCGGGGGGGTCACAGATACGCAGTATTTT
CASSLAGGGVTDTQYF
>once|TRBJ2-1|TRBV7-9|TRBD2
TGTGCCAGCAGCTTAGCACGCGGGAGGGCGGGTGATGAGCAGTTCTTC
CASSLARGRAGDEQFF
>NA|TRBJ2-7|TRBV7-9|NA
TGTGCCAGCAGCCCCTATGCTCTTGGCCCCCAGGGATCCCCCTTC
CASSPYALGPQGSPF
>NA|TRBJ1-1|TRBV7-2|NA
TGTGCCAGCAGCCTGAGGACGAACACTGAAGCTTTCTTT
CASSLRTNTEAFF
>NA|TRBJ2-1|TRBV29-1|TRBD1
TGCAGCGTTGAAGGACGGACAGGGGCCAATGAGCAGTTCTTC
CSVEGRTGANEQFF
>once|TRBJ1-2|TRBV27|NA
TGTGCCAGCAGTTTCTTGGGTCCCGAGCGGGACTCCTATGGCTACACCTTC
CASSFLGPERDSYGYTF
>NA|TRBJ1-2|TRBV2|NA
TGTGCCAGCAGCGCCCAGGGGCTCATCTATGGCTACACCTTC
CASSAQGLIYGYTF
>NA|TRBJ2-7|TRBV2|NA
TGTGCCAGCAGTGAAGTGACTTTGAGCTCCTACGAGCAGTACTTC
CASSEVTLSSYEQYF
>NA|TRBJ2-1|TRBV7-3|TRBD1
TGTGCCAGCAGCTTAGGGGACAGGGTAAATGAGCAGTTCTTC
CASSLGDRVNEQFF
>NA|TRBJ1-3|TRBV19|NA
TGTGCCAGTAGTACCGCCTTAACCGGCGGAAACACCATATATTTT
CASSTALTGGNTIYF
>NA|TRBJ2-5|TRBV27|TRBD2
TGTGCCAGCAGTCCATCGATAAACTATATTCTAGCGGGGGAGATGGAGACCCAGTACTTC
CASSPSINYILAGEMETQYF
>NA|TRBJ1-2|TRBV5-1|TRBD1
TGCGCCAGCAGCTCTACACAGGGGGCAGGGTATGGCTACACCTTC
CASSSTQGAGYGYTF
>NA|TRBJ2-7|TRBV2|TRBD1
TGTGCCAGCAGTGATAGGGACAGAATCTACGAGCAGTACTTC
CASSDRDRIYEQYF
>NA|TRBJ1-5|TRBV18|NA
TGTGCCAGCTCACCCCAAGGGGCTATCAGCAATCAGCCCCAGCATTTT
CASSPQGAISNQPQHF
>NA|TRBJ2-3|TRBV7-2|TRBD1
TGTGCCAGCAGCTTATATGGGTTTAGACAGGGGATATACACAGATACGCAGTATTTT
CASSLYGFRQGIYTDTQYF
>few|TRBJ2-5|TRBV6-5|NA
TGTGCCAGCAGTTACCAAGGGGGAGAGCAAGAGACCCAGTACTTC
CASSYQGGEQETQYF
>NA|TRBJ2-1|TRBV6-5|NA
TGTGCCAGCAGTTACAATAGCCGGGCCCCGAAGAATGAGCAGTTCTTC
CASSYNSRAPKNEQFF
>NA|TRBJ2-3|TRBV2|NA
TGTGCCAGCAGCGGGACAAGCAGCACAGATACGCAGTATTTT
CASSGTSSTDTQYF
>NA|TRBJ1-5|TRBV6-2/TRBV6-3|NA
TGTGCCAGCAGTTATAAGGGGGTAGGCAATCAGCCCCAGCATTTT
CASSYKGVGNQPQHF
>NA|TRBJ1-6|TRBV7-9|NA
TGTGCCAGCAGCTTTAGGGGTTCACCCCTCCACTTT
CASSFRGSPLHF
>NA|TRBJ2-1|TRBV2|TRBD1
TGTGCCAGCAGTGAAAGGGCCGGACAGGGGGCGCGTGAGCAGTTCTTC
CASSERAGQGAREQFF
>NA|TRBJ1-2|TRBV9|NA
TGTGCCAGCAGCGTAAATTACCTCGACGCTAACTATGGCTACACCTTC
CASSVNYLDANYGYTF
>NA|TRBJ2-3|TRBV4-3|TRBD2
TGCGCCAGCAGCCAAGCGTGGACTAGCGGCCGTAGATACACAGATACGCAGTATTTT
CASSQAWTSGRRYTDTQYF
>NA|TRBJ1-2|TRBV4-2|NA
TGTGCCAGCAGCCAAGACCACTATGGCTACACCTTC
CASSQDHYGYTF
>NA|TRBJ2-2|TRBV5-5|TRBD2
TGTGCCAGCAGCTTCGGCCTAGCGGGGGTCGCCGGGGAGCTGTTTTTT
CASSFGLAGVAGELFF
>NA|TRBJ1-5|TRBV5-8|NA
TGTGCCAGCAGCTTGGAGGGGGGGCCCTATCAGCCCCAGCATTTT
CASSLEGGPYQPQHF
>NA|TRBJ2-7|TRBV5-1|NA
TGCGCCAGCAGCTTGGCGTCGGGAAACCCTAGCTCCTACGAGCAGTACTTC
CASSLASGNPSSYEQYF
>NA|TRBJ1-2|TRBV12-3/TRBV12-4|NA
TGTGCCAGCAGTTTTAACAGTAACTATGGCTACACCTTC
CASSFNSNYGYTF
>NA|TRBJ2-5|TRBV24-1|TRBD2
TGTGCCACCCGGGCGGGTTGGCGGGAGGAAGAGACCCAGTACTTC
CATRAGWREEETQYF
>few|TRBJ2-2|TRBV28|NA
TGTGCCAGCAGTCCCCATCCCTGGACAGACAACACCGGGGAGCTGTTTTTT
CASSPHPWTDNTGELFF
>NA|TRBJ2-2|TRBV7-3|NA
TGTGCCAGCAGCTTAGGTGGGGGTTACACCGGGGAGCTGTTTTTT
CASSLGGGYTGELFF
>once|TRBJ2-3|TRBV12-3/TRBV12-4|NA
TGTGCCAGCAAACGACCCTCCACAGATACGCAGTATTTT
CASKRPSTDTQYF
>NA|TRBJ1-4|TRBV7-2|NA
TGTGCCAGCAGCTTACAGAGAAATGAAAAACTGTTTTTT
CASSLQRNEKLFF
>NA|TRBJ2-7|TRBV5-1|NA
TGCGCCAGCAGCTTGGGAGCGGTGTCAGACTTGGACTACGAGCAGTACTTC
CASSLGAVSDLDYEQYF
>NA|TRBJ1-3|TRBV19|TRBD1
TGTGCCAGTAGTACGGGACAGGGGCCTGGAAACACCATATATTTT
CASSTGQGPGNTIYF
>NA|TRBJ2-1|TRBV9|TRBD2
TGTGCCAGCAGCACCCGTGGGGGGGATGAGCAGTTCTTC
CASSTRGGDEQFF
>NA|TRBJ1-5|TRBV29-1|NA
TGCAGCGTTGAAGTCTGCCAGTTTTATAGCAATCAGCCCCAGCATTTT
CSVEVCQFYSNQPQHF
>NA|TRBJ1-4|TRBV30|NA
TGTGCCTGGAGTAAGCCGAATGAAAAACTGTTTTTT
CAWSKPNEKLFF
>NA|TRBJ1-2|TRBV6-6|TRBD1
TGTGCCAGCCTGGACAGGGACTCTAACTATGGCTACACCTTC
CASLDRDSNYGYTF
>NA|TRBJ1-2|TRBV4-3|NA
TGCGCCAGCAGCCCTCGGATAAACCGTGGCTACACCTTC
CASSPRINRGYTF
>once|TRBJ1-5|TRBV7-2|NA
TGTGCCAGCAGCCAACTTATGGGACGGTATGATAGCAATCAGCCCCAGCATTTT
CASSQLMGRYDSNQPQHF
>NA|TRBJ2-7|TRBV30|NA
TGTGCCTGGAGTCCCCCGGGACTGAACTCCTACGAGCAGTACTTC
CAWSPPGLNSYEQYF
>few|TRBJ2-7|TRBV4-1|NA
TGCGCCAGCAGCCAAGACGGTGGGGCGGCCTTCTCCTACGAGCAGTACTTC
CASSQDGGAAFSYEQYF
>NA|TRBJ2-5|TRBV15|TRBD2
TGTGCCACCAGCAGATTCTCAGGGACTAGCGGGGGGGTCGTCCATGAGACCCAGTACTTC
CATSRFSGTSGGVVHETQYF
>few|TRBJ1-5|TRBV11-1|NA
TGTGCCAGCAGCTCAAGCACGGCGGGTCAGCCCCAGCATTTT
CASSSSTAGQPQHF
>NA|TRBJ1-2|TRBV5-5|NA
TGTGCCAGCAGGTTAGGACCCTCTAATAACTATGGCTACACCTTC
CASRLGPSNNYGYTF
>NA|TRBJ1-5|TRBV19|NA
TGTGCCAGTAGTATAGGTCGGGGGGCAAGCAATCAGCCCCAGCATTTT
CASSIGRGASNQPQHF
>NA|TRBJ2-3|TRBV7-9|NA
TGTGCCAGCAGCTTAGGGCGAGGGAAACCCACAGATACGCAGTATTTT
CASSLGRGKPTDTQYF
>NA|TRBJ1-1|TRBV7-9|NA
TGTGCCAGCAGCTTAAGGGGTACTGAAGCTTTCTTT
CASSLRGTEAFF
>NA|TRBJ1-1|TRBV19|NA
TGTGCCAGTATTAGGGACCCGAACACTGAAGCTTTCTTT
CASIRDPNTEAFF
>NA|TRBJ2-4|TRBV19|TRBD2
TGTGCCACCAAAAGCGGGGGGGCTTCAGCCAAAAACATTCAGTACTTC
CATKSGGASAKNIQYF
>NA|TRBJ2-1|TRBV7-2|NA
TGTGCCAGCAGCACCGGACCCGGTAATGAGCAGTTCTTC
CASSTGPGNEQFF
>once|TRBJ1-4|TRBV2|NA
TGTGCCAGCAGAGCCGGGTCAACTAATGAAAAACTGTTTTTT
CASRAGSTNEKLFF
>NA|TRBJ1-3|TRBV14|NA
TGTGCCAGCAGCCAACGGAGTCTAAAAGCGGGAAACACCATATATTTT
CASSQRSLKAGNTIYF
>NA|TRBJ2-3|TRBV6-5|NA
TGTGCCAGCAGGACCGCACTAAGCACAGATACGCAGTATTTT
CASRTALSTDTQYF
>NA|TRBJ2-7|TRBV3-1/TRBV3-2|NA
TGTGCCAGCAGCCAAAGGGAGAGCTCCTACGAGCAGTACTTC
CASSQRESSYEQYF
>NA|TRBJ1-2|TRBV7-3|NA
TGTGCCAGCAGCCCATCGGGACGGGATGGCTACACCTTC
CASSPSGRDGYTF
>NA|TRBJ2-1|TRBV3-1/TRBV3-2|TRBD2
TGTGCCAGCAGCCAAGATAGACTAGCGAGGGAGCAGTTCTTC
CASSQDRLAREQFF